This T cell receptor beta chain was recorded in a study of T cells and Merkel cell carcinoma outcomes (TCRdb year 2020). Broadly, across the study: In patients with Merkel cell carcinoma, researchers looked at whether the T-cell repertoire of the tumor, along with T-cell density, could predict clinical outcome. Findings and caveats that apply to the study as a whole: Clinical outcomes in Merkel cell carcinoma patients were reported to be predicted by T-cell repertoire features combined with T-cell density.

Samples were obtained from patients with Merkel cell carcinoma. The CDR3, cysteine through phenylalanine, is 16 amino acids long. Only the CDR3 portion is preserved as DNA: 48 bases, with reading frame beginning at the first base. V is reduced by 0 bases and J by 2 bases, leaving a spacing of 11 bases between them. Reading the germline V gene gives CDR1 SGHRS and CDR2 YFSETQ. The library was built by means of the immunoSEQ multiplex PCR assay. TCRdb stores this immuneACCESS table with in-frame sequences only. Part of the clones is absent; in the studies checked, under half of the shortfall reflects unresolved V genes, and no reason is known for the rest. The sample data list 6,700 or so clones, and roughly 87% of these were observed just once. In total, the top ten clones hold roughly 2.8% of the sample. In the case of this clone: The clone's antigen remains unknown. Nothing much larger sits one base from this clone, and base qualities are not available.

The sequencing sample was made of tumor tissue from Merkel cell carcinoma. This chain is built from TRBV5-1 and TRBJ2-2, with the D gene not clear enough to name. The TCR sequence derives from a human donor with Merkel cell carcinoma. This receptor has the CDR3 CASSLEGGDNTGELFF. The nucleotides are TGCGCCAGCAGCTTGGAGGGCGGCGATAACACCGGGGAGCTGTTTTTT.